One TCR beta chain is described in this entry. CDR3 length: 14 amino acids. With 7 bases clipped from V and 3 bases from J, the junction kept 7 bases outside the gene matches. CDR1 and CDR2 from the germline V gene are SNHLY and FYNNEI. These data originate in a study of cytomegalovirus exposure and HLA in healthy donors. Method: immunoSEQ multiplex PCR; TCRdb's copy keeps in-frame clones and lacks some. Found here are about 340,000 clones, roughly 90% of them singletons; the top ten hold around 0.8%. The rearrangement uses TRBV2 and TRBJ2-5, with 8 bases that match TRBD1. The specimen sequenced was PBMCs. The receptor's source is a woman between 18 and 29 years old in good health and CMV-seronegative. The CDR3 reads CASKHPGGEETQYF. In DNA form, the CDR3 reads TGTGCCAGCAAGCACCCAGGGGGCGAAGAGACCCAGTACTTC.